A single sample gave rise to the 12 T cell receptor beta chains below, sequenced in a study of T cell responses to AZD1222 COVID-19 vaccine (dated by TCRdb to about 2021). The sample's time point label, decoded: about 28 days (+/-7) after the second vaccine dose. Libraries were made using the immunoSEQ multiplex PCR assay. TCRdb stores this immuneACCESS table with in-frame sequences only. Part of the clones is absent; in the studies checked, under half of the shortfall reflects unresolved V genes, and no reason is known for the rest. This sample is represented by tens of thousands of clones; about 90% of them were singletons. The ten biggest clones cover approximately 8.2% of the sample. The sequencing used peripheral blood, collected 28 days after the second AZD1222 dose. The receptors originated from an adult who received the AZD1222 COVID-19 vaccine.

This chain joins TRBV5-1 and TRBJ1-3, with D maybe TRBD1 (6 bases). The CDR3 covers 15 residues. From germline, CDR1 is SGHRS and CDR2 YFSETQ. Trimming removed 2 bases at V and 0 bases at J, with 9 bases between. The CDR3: CASSFTGSSGNTIYF. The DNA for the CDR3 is TGCGCCAGCAGCTTTACAGGGAGCTCTGGAAACACCATATATTTT.

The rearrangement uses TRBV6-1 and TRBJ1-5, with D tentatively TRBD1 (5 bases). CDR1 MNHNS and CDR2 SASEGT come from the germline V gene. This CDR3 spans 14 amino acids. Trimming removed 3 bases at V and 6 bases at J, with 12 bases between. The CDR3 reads CASSEGQGSQPQHF. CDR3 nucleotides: TGTGCCAGCAGTGAGGGTCAGGGAAGTCAGCCCCAGCATTTT.

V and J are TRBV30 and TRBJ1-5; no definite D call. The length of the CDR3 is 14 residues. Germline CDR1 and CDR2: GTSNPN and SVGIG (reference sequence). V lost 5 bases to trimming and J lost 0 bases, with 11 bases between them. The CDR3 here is CAWGAVYSNQPQHF. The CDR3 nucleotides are TGTGCCTGGGGAGCGGTTTATAGCAATCAGCCCCAGCATTTT.

This chain's CDR3 is CASTPRAPWDYGYTF. In nucleotides, the CDR3 is TGTGCCAGCACCCCCCGGGCCCCCTGGGACTATGGCTACACCTTC. This chain connects TRBV28 to TRBJ1-2; D ambiguous. The ends were cut back, 7 bases at V and 3 bases at J, with 18 bases in the middle. In germline, CDR1 is MDHEN, CDR2 SYDVKM. This CDR3 is built from 15 residues.

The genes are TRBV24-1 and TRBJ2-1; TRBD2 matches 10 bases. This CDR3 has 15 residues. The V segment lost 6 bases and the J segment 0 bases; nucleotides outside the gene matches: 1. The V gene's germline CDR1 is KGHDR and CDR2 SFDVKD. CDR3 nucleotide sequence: TGTGCCACCAGTTCTAGCGGGAGCTCCTACAATGAGCAGTTCTTC. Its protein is CATSSSGSSYNEQFF.

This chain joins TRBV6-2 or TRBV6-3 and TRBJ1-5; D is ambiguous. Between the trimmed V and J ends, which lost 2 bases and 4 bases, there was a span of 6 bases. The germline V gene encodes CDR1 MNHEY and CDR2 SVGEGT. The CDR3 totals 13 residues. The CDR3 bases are TGTGCCAGCAGTTACGTGGGGAATCAGCCCCAGCATTTT. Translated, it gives CASSYVGNQPQHF.

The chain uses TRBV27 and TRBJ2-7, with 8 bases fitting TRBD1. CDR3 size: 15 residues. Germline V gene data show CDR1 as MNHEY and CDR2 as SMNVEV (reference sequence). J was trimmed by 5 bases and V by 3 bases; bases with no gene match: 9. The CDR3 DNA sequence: TGTGCCAGCAGTTTGATCTGGACAGGGATAGACGAGCAGTACTTC. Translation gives CASSLIWTGIDEQYF.

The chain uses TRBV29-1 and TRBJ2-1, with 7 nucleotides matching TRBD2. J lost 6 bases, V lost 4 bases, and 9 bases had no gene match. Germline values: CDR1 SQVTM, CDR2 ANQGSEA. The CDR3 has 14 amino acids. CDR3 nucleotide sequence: TGCAGCGTTGTATGGACTAGTTCCATCAATGAGCAGTTCTTC. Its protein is CSVVWTSSINEQFF.

Written as DNA, the CDR3 is TGTGCCAGCAGCGCGCAGAACAGTCCCTACGAGCAGTACTTC. Protein sequence: CASSAQNSPYEQYF. The rearrangement links TRBV9 to TRBJ2-7; D gene unclear. Germline V gives CDR1 SGDLS, CDR2 YYNGEE. The CDR3 has 14 residues. Trimming took 3 bases from V and 2 from J, leaving 12 bases between them.

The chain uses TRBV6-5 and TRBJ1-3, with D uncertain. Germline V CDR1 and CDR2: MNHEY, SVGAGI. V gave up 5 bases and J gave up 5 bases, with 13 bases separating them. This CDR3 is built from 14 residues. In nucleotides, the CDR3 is TGTGCCAGCAGTCCCCCGGGCGAAAGAAACACCATATATTTT. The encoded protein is CASSPPGERNTIYF.

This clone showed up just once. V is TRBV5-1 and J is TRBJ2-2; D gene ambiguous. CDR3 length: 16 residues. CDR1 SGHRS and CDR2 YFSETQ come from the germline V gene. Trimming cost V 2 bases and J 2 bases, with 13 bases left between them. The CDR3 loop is CASSLRQDLNTGELFF. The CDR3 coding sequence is TGCGCCAGCAGCTTACGGCAGGACCTAAACACCGGGGAGCTGTTTTTT.

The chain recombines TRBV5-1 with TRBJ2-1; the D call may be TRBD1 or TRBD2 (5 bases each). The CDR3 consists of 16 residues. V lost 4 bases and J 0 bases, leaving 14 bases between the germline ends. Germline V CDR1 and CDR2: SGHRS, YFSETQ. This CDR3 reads CASSGTARGSYNEQFF. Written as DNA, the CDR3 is TGCGCCAGCAGCGGGACCGCCCGAGGCTCCTACAATGAGCAGTTCTTC.